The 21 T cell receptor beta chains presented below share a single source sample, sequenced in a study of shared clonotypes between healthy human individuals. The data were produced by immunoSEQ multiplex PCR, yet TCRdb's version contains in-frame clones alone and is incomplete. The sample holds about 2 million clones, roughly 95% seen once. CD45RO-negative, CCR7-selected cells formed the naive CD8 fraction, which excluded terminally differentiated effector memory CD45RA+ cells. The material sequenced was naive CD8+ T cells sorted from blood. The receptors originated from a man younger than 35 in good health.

In DNA form, the CDR3 reads TGTGCCAGCAGCTTAAGTCACGGAGGCCCCTCTGGAAACACCATATATTTT. Translating it yields CASSLSHGGPSGNTIYF. The chain joins TRBV7-9 to TRBJ1-3; D not resolved. The germline V and J ends were trimmed by 2 bases and 0 bases, with 14 bases remaining between them. CDR3 length: 17 residues. CDR1 and CDR2 from the germline V gene are SEHNR and FQNEAQ (reference sequence).

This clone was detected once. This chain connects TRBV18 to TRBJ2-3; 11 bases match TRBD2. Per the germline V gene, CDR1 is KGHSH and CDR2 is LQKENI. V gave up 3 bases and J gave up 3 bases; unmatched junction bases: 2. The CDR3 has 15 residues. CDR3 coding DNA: TGTGCCAGCTCACCTATAGCGGGAGGGACAGATACGCAGTATTTT. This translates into CASSPIAGGTDTQYF.

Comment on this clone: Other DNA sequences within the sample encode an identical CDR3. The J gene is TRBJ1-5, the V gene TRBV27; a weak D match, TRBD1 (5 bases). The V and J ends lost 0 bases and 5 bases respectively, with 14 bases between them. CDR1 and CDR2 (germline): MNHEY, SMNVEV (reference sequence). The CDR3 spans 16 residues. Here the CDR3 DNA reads TGTGCCAGCAGTTTATCTGCGGGGGAAAGGGATCAGCCCCAGCATTTT. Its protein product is CASSLSAGERDQPQHF.

Here the CDR3 reads CASSQTHDGAYEQYF. The CDR3 DNA is TGCGCCAGCAGCCAGACCCATGACGGAGCCTACGAGCAGTACTTC. The chain links TRBV4-1 to TRBJ2-7, with D uncertain. The V gene's germline CDR1 is MGHRA and CDR2 YSYEKL. Trimming took off 3 bases at V and 2 bases at J, with 14 bases between the two ends. This CDR3 has 15 residues.

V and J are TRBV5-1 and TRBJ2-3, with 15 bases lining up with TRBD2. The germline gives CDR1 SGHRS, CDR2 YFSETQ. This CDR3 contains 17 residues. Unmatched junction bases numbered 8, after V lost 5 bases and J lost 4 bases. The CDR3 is CASSPGTSGGRADTQYF. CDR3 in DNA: TGCGCCAGCAGTCCCGGGACTAGCGGGGGGAGGGCAGATACGCAGTATTTT.

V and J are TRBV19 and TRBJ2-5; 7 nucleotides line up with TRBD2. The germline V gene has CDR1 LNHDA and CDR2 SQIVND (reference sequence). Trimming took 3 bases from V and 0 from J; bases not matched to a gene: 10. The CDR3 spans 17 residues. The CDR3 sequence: CASSMGSSSGYQETQYF. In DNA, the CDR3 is TGTGCCAGTAGTATGGGATCCTCTAGCGGATACCAAGAGACCCAGTACTTC.

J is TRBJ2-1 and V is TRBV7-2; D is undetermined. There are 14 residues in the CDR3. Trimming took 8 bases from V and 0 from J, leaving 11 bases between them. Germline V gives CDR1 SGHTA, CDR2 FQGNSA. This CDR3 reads CASSNIVSYNEQFF. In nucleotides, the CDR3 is TGTGCCAGCTCCAACATCGTCTCCTACAATGAGCAGTTCTTC.

As DNA, the CDR3 is TGTGCCAGCAGTTGGACAGTATCGTCCTACGAGCAGTACTTC. This encodes CASSWTVSSYEQYF. The V gene is TRBV28, the J gene TRBJ2-7; a possible D gene is TRBD1 (6 bases). Trimming removed 4 bases at V and 1 base at J, with 11 bases between. The CDR3 has 14 residues. CDR1 is MDHEN, CDR2 SYDVKM, per germline. Looking up the rest from reference TRBV28 and TRBJ2-7 gives the full variable domain: DVKVTQSSRYLVKRTGEKVFLECVQDMDHENMFWYRQDPGLGLRLIYFSYDVKMKEKGDIPEGYSVSREKKERFSLILESASTNQTSMYLCASSWTVSSYEQYFGPGTRLTVT.

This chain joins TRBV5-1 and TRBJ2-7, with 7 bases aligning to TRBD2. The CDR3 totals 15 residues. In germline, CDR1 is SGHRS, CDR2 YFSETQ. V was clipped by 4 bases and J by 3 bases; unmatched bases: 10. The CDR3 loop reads CASSGVAGEYYEQYF. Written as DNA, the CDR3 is TGCGCCAGCAGCGGCGTAGCGGGCGAATACTACGAGCAGTACTTC.

CDR3 nucleotide sequence: TGTGCCAGTAGTAACGACAGGGCAGACACTGAAGCTTTCTTT. Its protein is CASSNDRADTEAFF. This rearrangement joins TRBV19 to TRBJ1-1; 7 bases map to TRBD1. Germline CDR1 LNHDA, CDR2 SQIVND (reference sequence). This CDR3 contains 14 residues. Trimming removed 4 bases from V and 3 bases from J; junction bases left unmatched: 5.

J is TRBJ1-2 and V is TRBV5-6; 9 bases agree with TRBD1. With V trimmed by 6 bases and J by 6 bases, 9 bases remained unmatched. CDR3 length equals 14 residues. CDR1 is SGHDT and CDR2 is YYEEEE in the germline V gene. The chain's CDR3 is CASTGTGPWDGYTF. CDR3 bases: TGTGCCAGCACCGGGACAGGGCCGTGGGATGGCTACACCTTC.

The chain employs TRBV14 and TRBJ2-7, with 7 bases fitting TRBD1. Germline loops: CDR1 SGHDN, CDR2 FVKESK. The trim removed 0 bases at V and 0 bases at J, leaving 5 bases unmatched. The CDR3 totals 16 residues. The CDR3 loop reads CASSQDWDRDSYEQYF. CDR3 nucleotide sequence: TGTGCCAGCAGCCAAGACTGGGACAGAGACTCCTACGAGCAGTACTTC.

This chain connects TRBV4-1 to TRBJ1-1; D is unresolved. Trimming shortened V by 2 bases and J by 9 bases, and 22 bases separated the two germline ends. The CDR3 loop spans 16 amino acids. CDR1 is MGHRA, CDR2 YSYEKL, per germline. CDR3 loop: CASSQPSWVLGLQAFF. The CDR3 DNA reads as TGCGCCAGCAGCCAACCCTCTTGGGTTCTGGGGTTGCAAGCTTTCTTT.

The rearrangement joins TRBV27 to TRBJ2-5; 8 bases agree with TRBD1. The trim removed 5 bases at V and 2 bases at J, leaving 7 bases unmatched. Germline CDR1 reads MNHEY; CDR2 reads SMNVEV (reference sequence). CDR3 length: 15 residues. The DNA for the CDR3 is TGTGCCAGCAGTCATGGACAGGGCATTCAAGAGACCCAGTACTTC. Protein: CASSHGQGIQETQYF.

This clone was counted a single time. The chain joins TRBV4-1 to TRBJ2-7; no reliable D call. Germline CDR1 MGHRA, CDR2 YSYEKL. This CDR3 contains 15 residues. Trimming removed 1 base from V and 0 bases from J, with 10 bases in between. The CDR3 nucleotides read TGCGCCAGCAGCCAAGTTGAGACGCACTCCTACGAGCAGTACTTC. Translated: CASSQVETHSYEQYF.

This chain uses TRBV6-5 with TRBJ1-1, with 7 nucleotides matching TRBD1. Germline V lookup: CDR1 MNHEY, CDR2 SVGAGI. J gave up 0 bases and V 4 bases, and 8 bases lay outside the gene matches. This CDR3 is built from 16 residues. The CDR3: CASSFLQGPMNTEAFF. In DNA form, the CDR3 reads TGTGCCAGCAGTTTCTTACAGGGGCCCATGAACACTGAAGCTTTCTTT.

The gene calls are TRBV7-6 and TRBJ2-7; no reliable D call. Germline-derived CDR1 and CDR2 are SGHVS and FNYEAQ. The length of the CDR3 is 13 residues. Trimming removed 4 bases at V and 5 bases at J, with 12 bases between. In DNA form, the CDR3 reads TGTGCCAGCAGCTACCCTCCGTCGGACGAGCAGTACTTC. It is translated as CASSYPPSDEQYF.

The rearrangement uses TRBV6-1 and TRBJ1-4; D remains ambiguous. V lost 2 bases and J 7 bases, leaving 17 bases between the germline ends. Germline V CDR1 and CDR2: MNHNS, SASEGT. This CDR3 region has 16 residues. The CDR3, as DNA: TGTGCCAGCAGTGAATGGACTGAAGGCGGCGGTGAAAAACTGTTTTTT. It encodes CASSEWTEGGGEKLFF.

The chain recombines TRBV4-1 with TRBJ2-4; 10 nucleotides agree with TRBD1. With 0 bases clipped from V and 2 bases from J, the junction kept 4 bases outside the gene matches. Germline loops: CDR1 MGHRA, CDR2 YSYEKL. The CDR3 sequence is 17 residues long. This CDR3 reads CASSQEDRGVTKNIQYF. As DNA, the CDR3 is TGCGCCAGCAGCCAAGAGGACAGGGGGGTGACCAAAAACATTCAGTACTTC.

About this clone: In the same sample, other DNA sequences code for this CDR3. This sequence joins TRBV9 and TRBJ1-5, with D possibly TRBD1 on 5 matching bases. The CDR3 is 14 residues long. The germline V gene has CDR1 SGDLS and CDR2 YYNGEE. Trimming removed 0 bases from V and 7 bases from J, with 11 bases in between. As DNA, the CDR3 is TGTGCCAGCAGCGTAGGGTCAGGGAACCAGCCCCAGCATTTT. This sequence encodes CASSVGSGNQPQHF.

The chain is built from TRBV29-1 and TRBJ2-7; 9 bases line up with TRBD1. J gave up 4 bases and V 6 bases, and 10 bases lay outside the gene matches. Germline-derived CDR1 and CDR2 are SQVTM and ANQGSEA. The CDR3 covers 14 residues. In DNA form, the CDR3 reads TGCAGCGTCGATGGGGGACAGGGAGGTTACGAGCAGTACTTC. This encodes CSVDGGQGGYEQYF.